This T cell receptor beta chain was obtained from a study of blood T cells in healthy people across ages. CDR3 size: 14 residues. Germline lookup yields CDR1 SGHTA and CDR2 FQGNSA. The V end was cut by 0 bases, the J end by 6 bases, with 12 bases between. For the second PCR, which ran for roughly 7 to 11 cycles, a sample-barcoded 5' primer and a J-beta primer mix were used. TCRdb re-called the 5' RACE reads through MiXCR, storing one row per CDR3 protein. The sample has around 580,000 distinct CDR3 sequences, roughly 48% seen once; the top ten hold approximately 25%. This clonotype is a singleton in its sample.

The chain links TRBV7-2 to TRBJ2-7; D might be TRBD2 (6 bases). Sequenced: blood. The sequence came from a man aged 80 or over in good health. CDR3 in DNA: TGTGCCAGCAGCTTAGCCGCGGGGAGGAGCGAGCAGTACTTC. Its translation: CASSLAAGRSEQYF.